This TCR beta chain came from a study of T cell responses to AZD1222 COVID-19 vaccine. General study results and limits: Vaccine-associated CD4 TCRs ranged over spike, dominating at 160-218 and 743-854. Donors skewed white British and female; clonal diversity was possibly underestimated.

Using immunoSEQ multiplex PCR, the repertoire was profiled, and TCRdb retains in-frame clones only, with some absent. The sample has about 130,000 clones; more than 70% are singletons. V dropped 7 bases and J dropped 0 bases, with 10 bases sitting between them. Looked up from germline, CDR1 is MDHEN and CDR2 is SYDVKM. The CDR3 length is 15 residues. Concerning this clone itself: Its specificity is unknown.

The source of this sequence is an adult in good health. The chain links TRBV28 to TRBJ2-6, with D maybe TRBD1 (5 bases). Here the sequenced sample was peripheral blood, taken on day 0 of AZD1222 vaccination. CDR3 amino acids: CASKQGASGANVLTF. In DNA, the CDR3 is TGTGCCAGCAAGCAGGGCGCCTCTGGGGCCAACGTCCTGACTTTC.